This entry lists 23 T cell receptor beta chains sequenced from one sample in a study of T cell responses to AZD1222 COVID-19 vaccine. Here immunoSEQ multiplex PCR was the method, and the copy in TCRdb shows in-frame clones only, minus some. The sample shows roughly 140,000 clones, approximately 89% of them seen only once. The sample was peripheral blood, taken on day 0 of AZD1222 vaccination. The receptors originated from an adult in good health.

This sequence joins TRBV7-8 and TRBJ1-1; D call uncertain. This CDR3 is 13 amino acids long. Trimming pared 3 bases from V and 1 base from J, leaving 6 bases between. The V gene's germline CDR1 is SGHVS and CDR2 FQNEAQ. CDR3 residues: CASSFVRNTEAFF. DNA for the CDR3: TGTGCCAGCAGCTTTGTTAGGAACACTGAAGCTTTCTTT.

The chain employs TRBV4-2 and TRBJ1-5, with D possibly matching TRBD1 (5 bases). Germline assignment: CDR1 LGHNA and CDR2 YNFKEQ. V was cut by 3 bases and J by 1 base, with 16 bases left in between. CDR3 length: 17 residues. The CDR3: CASSQTLSRGSNQPQHF. CDR3 nucleotides: TGTGCCAGCAGCCAGACTCTATCACGGGGGAGCAATCAGCCCCAGCATTTT.

The chain has TRBV7-9 and TRBJ2-5; unclear D gene. Germline assignment: CDR1 SEHNR and CDR2 FQNEAQ (reference sequence). The CDR3 consists of 11 residues. Trimming cost V 2 bases and J 9 bases, with 7 bases left between them. The CDR3 loop reads CASSLKAAQYF. CDR3 bases: TGTGCCAGCAGCTTAAAGGCGGCCCAGTACTTC.

This chain links TRBV19 with TRBJ2-7, with D perhaps matching TRBD1 (6 bases). CDR3 length: 13 residues. CDR1 is LNHDA, CDR2 SQIVND, per germline (reference sequence). V lost 6 bases to trimming and J lost 5 bases, with 14 bases between them. The CDR3 loop reads CASRSQGKDEQYF. For the CDR3, the DNA is TGTGCCAGTAGGTCTCAGGGGAAGGACGAGCAGTACTTC.

The V and J genes are TRBV9 and TRBJ2-5; 7 bases align to TRBD2. V lost 2 bases, J lost 5 bases, and 6 bases stayed unmatched. This CDR3 has 14 amino acids. Germline-derived CDR1 and CDR2 are SGDLS and YYNGEE. The CDR3 coding sequence is TGTGCCAGCAGCGTTGCGGGAGATGCGGAGACCCAGTACTTC. Protein sequence: CASSVAGDAETQYF. Combining the CDR3 with reference TRBV9 and TRBJ2-5 gives the whole variable domain DSGVTQTPKHLITATGQRVTLRCSPRSGDLSVYWYQQSLDQGLQFLIQYYNGEERAKGNILERFSAQQFPDLHSELNLSSLELGDSALYFCASSVAGDAETQYFGPGTRLLVL.

This sequence joins TRBV6-4 and TRBJ2-2, with D possibly being TRBD1 (6 bases). Germline V gene lookup returns CDR1 MRHNA and CDR2 SNTAGT. The CDR3 totals 14 residues. V was trimmed by 6 bases and J by 4 bases, leaving 12 bases between them. For the CDR3, the DNA is TGTGCCAGCAGAGAGGACAGCGCCACCGGGGAGCTGTTTTTT. This encodes CASREDSATGELFF.

The chain has TRBV15 and TRBJ1-5; 7 bases map to TRBD1. This CDR3 has 15 residues. Per germline, CDR1 LNHNV and CDR2 YYDKDF (reference sequence). V gave up 5 bases and J gave up 3 bases; unmatched junction bases: 7. CDR3 bases: TGTGCCACCAGCGCCGGGACAGATCTCAATCAGCCCCAGCATTTT. Residues: CATSAGTDLNQPQHF.

The CDR3 loop is CASSLKDRGYGYTF. Written as DNA, the CDR3 is TGTGCCAGCAGTTTAAAGGACAGGGGCTATGGCTACACCTTC. This chain uses TRBV27 with TRBJ1-2, with 9 bases that match TRBD1. From germline, CDR1 is MNHEY and CDR2 SMNVEV (reference sequence). The CDR3 is made up of 14 amino acids. Trimming removed 2 bases from V and 4 bases from J; junction bases left unmatched: 2.

V and J are TRBV7-3 and TRBJ2-1, with D perhaps TRBD2 (6 bases). The CDR3 length is 13 residues. The germline CDR1 and CDR2 sequences are SGHTA and FQGTGA. Trimming cost V 5 bases and J 6 bases, with 11 bases left between them. CDR3 in amino acids: CASSLAGGNEQFF. In nucleotides, the CDR3 is TGTGCCAGCAGCCTCGCCGGGGGCAATGAGCAGTTCTTC.

CDR3 nucleotide sequence: TGTGCCATCAGTGAGTCTGGTGGGAATCAGCCCCAGCATTTT. Translated: CAISESGGNQPQHF. The V gene is TRBV10-3, the J gene TRBJ1-5; D unclear. V lost 0 bases, J lost 4 bases, and 7 bases lay in between. Germline V gene sequence: CDR1 ENHRY, CDR2 SYGVKD. This CDR3 is built from 14 residues.

This clone was found once. The CDR3 sequence is CASSLLRGPHEAFF. For the CDR3, the DNA is TGTGCCAGCAGTCTATTACGAGGACCCCATGAAGCTTTCTTT. The gene calls are TRBV27 and TRBJ1-1; the D is unclear. The CDR3 runs 14 residues. V shed 5 bases and J shed 7 bases, with 17 bases lying between them. CDR1 and CDR2 (germline): MNHEY, SMNVEV (reference sequence).

This chain uses TRBV10-1 with TRBJ2-4; TRBD2 matches at 7 bases. V lost 3 bases, J lost 2 bases, and 13 bases stayed unmatched. Germline V gene lookup returns CDR1 WNHNN and CDR2 SYGVQD (reference sequence). This CDR3 is built from 18 residues. The CDR3 spells CASSEYSSGTFPKNIQYF. CDR3 DNA: TGCGCCAGCAGTGAATATTCTAGCGGAACCTTTCCCAAAAACATTCAGTACTTC.

This clone appeared a single time. This chain links TRBV7-9 with TRBJ2-2, with TRBD2 identical over 13 bases. Trimming removed 4 bases from V and 11 bases from J; junction bases left unmatched: 7. The CDR3 runs to 15 residues. Germline assignment: CDR1 SEHNR and CDR2 FQNEAQ (reference sequence). The CDR3 sequence: CASSSTSGGPLELFF. The DNA of the CDR3 is TGTGCCAGCAGCTCGACTAGCGGGGGGCCCCTAGAGCTGTTTTTT.

The rearrangement links TRBV7-9 to TRBJ2-1, with 9 bases that match TRBD1. The CDR3 totals 15 residues. Trimming removed 5 bases from V and 3 bases from J; junction bases left unmatched: 5. Germline V gene lookup returns CDR1 SEHNR and CDR2 FQNEAQ (reference sequence). CDR3: CASSPDRGVYNEQFF. CDR3 DNA sequence: TGTGCCAGCAGCCCGGACAGGGGAGTCTACAATGAGCAGTTCTTC.

The chain employs TRBV18 and TRBJ2-3; 9 bases line up with TRBD1. Germline CDR1 reads KGHSH; CDR2 reads LQKENI. The CDR3 covers 19 residues. V was pared by 4 bases and J by 5 bases, with 19 bases of the junction left unmatched. The DNA for the CDR3 is TGTGCCAGCTCACGAGGACAGGGGACTAAGTATCGGTCGGGAGATACGCAGTATTTT. This translates into CASSRGQGTKYRSGDTQYF.

The chain joins TRBV6-5 to TRBJ1-1; D unresolved. Germline CDR1 and CDR2: MNHEY and SVGAGI. The CDR3 length is 16 residues. The ends were cut back, 2 bases at V and 0 bases at J, with 13 bases in the middle. DNA for the CDR3: TGTGCCAGCAGTTACGGGCAGGACCGCTTGAACACTGAAGCTTTCTTT. Translating it yields CASSYGQDRLNTEAFF.

J is TRBJ2-7 and V is TRBV12-3 or TRBV12-4; 7 bases fit TRBD1. This CDR3 spans 13 amino acids. With V trimmed by 6 bases and J by 2 bases, 4 bases remained unmatched. The CDR3 nucleotides are TGTGCCAGCAGACCCGGGACAGCCTACGAGCAGTACTTC. The encoded protein is CASRPGTAYEQYF.

The CDR3 region has the DNA TGTGCCAGCAGCTTCGGGGGTCACGAGCAGTACTTC. It codes for CASSFGGHEQYF. This rearrangement joins TRBV12-3 or TRBV12-4 to TRBJ2-7; D perhaps matches TRBD2 (6 bases). CDR3 length: 12 residues. Deletions cut 6 bases from V and 5 bases from J, with 11 bases between.

This clone was seen just once. The chain's CDR3 is CASSARDRGLEQYF. The DNA for the CDR3 is TGTGCCAGCAGCGCCCGGGACAGGGGGTTGGAGCAGTACTTC. This rearrangement joins TRBV5-4 to TRBJ2-7, with 11 bases identical to TRBD1. The germline gives CDR1 SGHNT, CDR2 YYREEE (reference sequence). The CDR3 has 14 residues. V shed 4 bases and J 7 bases; nucleotides not matched to a gene: 7. The entire variable domain, with the rest obtained from reference TRBV5-4 and TRBJ2-7, is as follows: ETGVTQSPTHLIKTRGQQVTLRCSSQSGHNTVSWYQQALGQGPQFIFQYYREEENGRGNFPPRFSGLQFPNYSSELNVNALELDDSALYLCASSARDRGLEQYFGPGTRLTVT.

The chain links TRBV27 to TRBJ2-1; TRBD2 matches 10 bases. Germline loops: CDR1 MNHEY, CDR2 SMNVEV (reference sequence). The V and J ends lost 5 bases and 4 bases, in that order; junction bases with no gene match: 17. CDR3 length: 19 amino acids. In DNA form, the CDR3 reads TGTGCCAGCAGTCCGCTCCTAGGGTCCCTAGCGGGAGCTTACAATGAGCAGTTCTTC. This translates into CASSPLLGSLAGAYNEQFF.

This clone was counted only a few times. The same CDR3 also results from other DNA sequences found in this sample. This sequence joins TRBV5-1 and TRBJ2-3, with D unresolved. The CDR3 extends over 14 amino acids. CDR1 and CDR2 (germline): SGHRS, YFSETQ. With 0 bases removed from V and 4 bases from J, the gap between germline ends came to 9 bases. CDR3 bases: TGCGCCAGCAGCTTGGGGGGTATCGCAGATACGCAGTATTTT. Translation gives CASSLGGIADTQYF.

This chain uses TRBV7-3 with TRBJ2-7; 9 bases align to TRBD1. Germline assignment: CDR1 SGHTA and CDR2 FQGTGA. The CDR3 loop spans 15 amino acids. V dropped 5 bases and J dropped 2; count of bases not matched to a gene: 7. The CDR3 region is CASSQRQGVPYEQYF. CDR3 nucleotide sequence: TGTGCCAGCAGCCAACGACAGGGGGTGCCCTACGAGCAGTACTTC.

This chain links TRBV6-5 with TRBJ1-5; D is perhaps TRBD1 (5 bases). Looked up from germline, CDR1 is MNHEY and CDR2 is SVGAGI. The CDR3 length is 13 residues. The V and J ends lost 10 bases and 3 bases respectively, with 13 bases between them. CDR3 nucleotide sequence: TGTGCCACCTTCACAGGACCCAATCAGCCCCAGCATTTT. Protein product: CATFTGPNQPQHF.